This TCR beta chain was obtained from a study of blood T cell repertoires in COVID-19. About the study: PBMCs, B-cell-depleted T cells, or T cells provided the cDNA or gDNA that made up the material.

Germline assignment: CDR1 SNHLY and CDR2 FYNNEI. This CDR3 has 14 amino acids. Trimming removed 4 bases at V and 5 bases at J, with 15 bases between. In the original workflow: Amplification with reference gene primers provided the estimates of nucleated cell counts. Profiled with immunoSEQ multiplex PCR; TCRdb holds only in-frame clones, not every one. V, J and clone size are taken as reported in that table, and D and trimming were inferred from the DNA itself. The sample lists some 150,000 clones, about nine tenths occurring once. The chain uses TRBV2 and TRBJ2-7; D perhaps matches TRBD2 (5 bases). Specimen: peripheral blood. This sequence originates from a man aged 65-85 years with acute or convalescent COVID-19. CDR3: CASSGAGYRDEQYF. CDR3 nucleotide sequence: TGTGCCAGCAGTGGGGCGGGTTATCGGGACGAGCAGTACTTC.